A single sample gave rise to the 27 T cell receptor beta chains below, sequenced in a study of blood T cell repertoires in COVID-19. Method: immunoSEQ multiplex PCR; TCRdb's copy keeps in-frame clones and lacks some. The sample contains tens of thousands of clones, roughly 84% of which appear only once. Sequences were obtained from peripheral blood. The receptors derive from an elderly woman with active or convalescent COVID-19.

V gene TRBV19 combines with J gene TRBJ2-6; no definite D call. This CDR3 region has 17 residues. The V end lost 7 bases, the J end lost 0 bases, and 16 bases lay between the germline ends. Germline lookup yields CDR1 LNHDA and CDR2 SQIVND (reference sequence). The CDR3 region has the DNA TGTGCCAGTACCCCCCTAGGAGTATACTCTGGGGCCAACGTCCTGACTTTC. Protein product: CASTPLGVYSGANVLTF.

This clone was observed a few times. The CDR3 region is CASAGAGELFF. As DNA, the CDR3 is TGTGCCAGTGCAGGGGCCGGGGAGCTGTTTTTT. The chain uses TRBV19 and TRBJ2-2, with D perhaps TRBD1 (6 bases). In germline, CDR1 is LNHDA, CDR2 SQIVND (reference sequence). V lost 8 bases to trimming and J lost 6 bases, with 7 bases between them. This CDR3 has 11 residues.

This clone came up once. This rearrangement joins TRBV9 to TRBJ2-1; TRBD2 matches 9 bases. The germline V gene encodes CDR1 SGDLS and CDR2 YYNGEE. The ends lost 4 bases at V and 2 bases at J; junction bases unmatched: 4. The CDR3 runs to 15 residues. CDR3 amino acids: CASSPRTSAYNEQFF. The CDR3 DNA is TGTGCCAGCAGCCCAAGGACTAGCGCCTACAATGAGCAGTTCTTC.

This sequence joins TRBV2 and TRBJ2-1; perhaps TRBD2 as D (6 bases). Germline V gives CDR1 SNHLY, CDR2 FYNNEI. The CDR3 length is 13 residues. Trimming took off 7 bases at V and 7 bases at J, with 14 bases between the two ends. CDR3 sequence reads: CASTGLVGNEQFF. Here the CDR3 DNA reads TGTGCCAGCACGGGACTGGTTGGAAATGAGCAGTTCTTC.

The V call is TRBV6-6, the J call TRBJ2-7; D not certain. This CDR3 spans 14 amino acids. The germline CDR1 and CDR2 sequences are MNHNY and SVGAGI (reference sequence). Deletions cut 2 bases from V and 1 base from J, with 9 bases between. CDR3 DNA: TGTGCCAGCAGTTACCCGTTCACATCCTACGAGCAGTACTTC. This encodes CASSYPFTSYEQYF.

The CDR3: CASSLNLAPETQYF. Here the CDR3 DNA reads TGTGCCAGCAGCTTAAACCTGGCACCGGAGACCCAGTACTTC. This chain uses TRBV7-2 with TRBJ2-5; D uncertain. The V and J ends lost 2 bases and 5 bases respectively, with 12 bases between them. CDR1 and CDR2 from the germline V gene are SGHTA and FQGNSA. The CDR3 covers 14 residues.

This clone has a single count. The chain carries TRBV6-5 and TRBJ1-2; maybe TRBD1 (6 bases). Germline V CDR1 and CDR2: MNHEY, SVGAGI. V was shortened by 6 bases and J by 6 bases, with 11 bases between the two germline ends. The CDR3 consists of 12 residues. As DNA, the CDR3 is TGTGCCAGCAGGAACAGGGTTCATGGCTACACCTTC. Its translation: CASRNRVHGYTF.

The chain uses TRBV9 and TRBJ2-7, with D maybe TRBD2 (5 bases). Germline V CDR1 and CDR2: SGDLS, YYNGEE. The CDR3 spans 13 residues. Trimming took off 0 bases at V and 2 bases at J, with 6 bases between the two ends. The CDR3 spells CASSVDGAYEQYF. DNA for the CDR3: TGTGCCAGCAGCGTAGACGGGGCCTACGAGCAGTACTTC.

The CDR3 DNA sequence: TGTGCCTGGAGTGAGGGGGGGTGGACTGAAGCTTTCTTT. This gives the protein CAWSEGGWTEAFF. The chain uses TRBV30 and TRBJ1-1; D might be TRBD1 (6 bases). Germline CDR1 reads GTSNPN; CDR2 reads SVGIG (reference sequence). V was cut by 1 base and J by 5 bases, with 11 bases left in between. The CDR3 runs to 13 residues.

This chain connects TRBV7-2 to TRBJ1-4; D is ambiguous. V was shortened by 10 bases and J by 7 bases, with 13 bases between the two germline ends. CDR1 and CDR2 (germline): SGHTA, FQGNSA. The CDR3 covers 12 residues. CDR3 in amino acids: CATGRVGEKLFF. CDR3 DNA sequence: TGTGCCACCGGCCGGGTGGGTGAAAAACTGTTTTTT.

V is TRBV9 and J is TRBJ2-3, with D hard to call. V shed 2 bases and J shed 6 bases, with 10 bases lying between them. The germline V gene has CDR1 SGDLS and CDR2 YYNGEE. The CDR3 runs 13 residues. CDR3 sequence (DNA): TGTGCCAGCAGCGTGACTCTTCTGGATACGCAGTATTTT. Translation gives CASSVTLLDTQYF.

The rearrangement links TRBV6-5 to TRBJ2-5, with 9 positions matching TRBD2. Germline trimming cut 5 bases from V and 5 bases from J; bases unmatched to any gene: 9. The germline V gene encodes CDR1 MNHEY and CDR2 SVGAGI. This CDR3 contains 15 residues. CDR3 sequence reads: CASSPPGTSRETQYF. The CDR3 nucleotides are TGTGCCAGCAGTCCCCCCGGGACTAGCCGGGAGACCCAGTACTTC.

A single count supports this clone. This chain links TRBV12-3 or TRBV12-4 with TRBJ1-1, with a weak D call TRBD1 (5 bases). This CDR3 is 11 amino acids long. With 5 bases removed from V and 11 bases from J, the gap between germline ends came to 12 bases. For the CDR3, the DNA is TGTGCCAGCAGTGCGCAAAGGGGTGCTTTCTTT. It encodes CASSAQRGAFF.

The chain uses TRBV2 and TRBJ2-5; TRBD2 aligns across 12 bases. The CDR3 has 16 amino acids. The germline V gene encodes CDR1 SNHLY and CDR2 FYNNEI. The trim removed 4 bases at V and 0 bases at J, leaving 3 bases unmatched. As DNA, the CDR3 is TGTGCCAGCAGTGGATGGACTAGCGGGGACCAAGAGACCCAGTACTTC. It yields the protein CASSGWTSGDQETQYF.

The chain has TRBV2 and TRBJ1-4; no clear D gene. Germline values: CDR1 SNHLY, CDR2 FYNNEI. The length of the CDR3 is 15 residues. V was trimmed by 0 bases and J by 8 bases, leaving 13 bases between them. The DNA for the CDR3 is TGTGCCAGCAGTGAAGCTGGCCTCCAGAACGAAAAACTGTTTTTT. The encoded protein is CASSEAGLQNEKLFF.

V usage is TRBV28 and J usage is TRBJ2-2; unclear D gene. Germline V gene lookup returns CDR1 MDHEN and CDR2 SYDVKM. The CDR3 length is 16 residues. The germline V and J ends were trimmed by 3 bases and 2 bases, with 13 bases remaining between them. In DNA form, the CDR3 reads TGTGCCAGCAGTTTCCCTATCGGCGGTAACACCGGGGAGCTGTTTTTT. Protein sequence: CASSFPIGGNTGELFF. The full variable domain, with the rest looked up from reference TRBV28 and TRBJ2-2, is DVKVTQSSRYLVKRTGEKVFLECVQDMDHENMFWYRQDPGLGLRLIYFSYDVKMKEKGDIPEGYSVSREKKERFSLILESASTNQTSMYLCASSFPIGGNTGELFFGEGSRLTVL.

On this clone: The junction and the germline gene differ at one end; a read error may be behind it. J is TRBJ2-3 and V is TRBV2; 13 bases align to TRBD2. The CDR3 has 13 amino acids. The V gene's germline CDR1 is SNHLY and CDR2 FYNNEI. The CDR3 sequence is CAGRTSGGDTQYF. Here the CDR3 DNA reads TGTGCCGGCAGGACTAGCGGGGGAGATACGCAGTATTTT.

V usage is TRBV3-1 (or the pseudogene TRBV3-2) and J usage is TRBJ2-1, with 8 nucleotides matching TRBD2. V trimming: 1 base; J trimming: 8 bases; junction bases outside the gene matches: 13. Per the germline V gene, CDR1 is LGHDT and CDR2 is YNNKEL (reference sequence). The CDR3 runs to 17 residues. CDR3 sequence reads: CASSQGCRGGLLDEQFF. In DNA, the CDR3 is TGTGCCAGCAGCCAAGGTTGTCGGGGGGGCCTTCTCGATGAGCAGTTCTTC.

CDR3 bases: TGTGCCAGCAGCTTGGACGGCGGGGGGGGCACAGATACGCAGTATTTT. The encoded protein is CASSLDGGGGTDTQYF. The chain uses TRBV5-6 and TRBJ2-3, with TRBD2 matching 9 bases. The CDR3 has 16 amino acids. Germline loops: CDR1 SGHDT, CDR2 YYEEEE. The junction had 3 bases not matched to a gene; V was cut back by 0 bases and J by 1 base. The whole variable domain, filled in from reference TRBV5-6 and TRBJ2-3, reads DAGVTQSPTHLIKTRGQQVTLRCSPKSGHDTVSWYQQALGQGPQFIFQYYEEEERQRGNFPDRFSGHQFPNYSSELNVNALLLGDSALYLCASSLDGGGGTDTQYFGPGTRLTVL.

The rearrangement links TRBV5-6 to TRBJ1-2; 10 bases align to TRBD1. The V segment lost 0 bases and the J segment 4 bases; nucleotides outside the gene matches: 6. Germline lookup yields CDR1 SGHDT and CDR2 YYEEEE. The CDR3 is made up of 16 amino acids. The CDR3 sequence: CASSLVPGQGIYGYTF. CDR3 bases: TGTGCCAGCAGCTTGGTCCCGGGACAGGGGATCTATGGCTACACCTTC.

The V gene is TRBV27, the J gene TRBJ1-6; the D gene is possibly TRBD1 (6 bases). Trimming stripped 7 bases from V and 7 bases from J, with 14 bases between. The CDR3 covers 14 residues. In germline, CDR1 is MNHEY, CDR2 SMNVEV (reference sequence). The CDR3 protein is CASTRTARNSPLHF. As DNA, the CDR3 is TGTGCCAGCACCCGGACAGCCCGGAATTCACCCCTCCACTTT.

This chain joins TRBV5-4 and TRBJ1-4, with a weak D call TRBD1 (6 bases). The CDR3 consists of 16 residues. Germline CDR1 and CDR2: SGHNT and YYREEE (reference sequence). V lost 3 bases to trimming and J lost 1 base, with 13 bases between them. The CDR3 protein is CASSSAGVGTNEKLFF. In DNA form, the CDR3 reads TGTGCCAGCAGCTCTGCAGGGGTGGGAACTAATGAAAAACTGTTTTTT.

In this sample, this clone turned up once. The rearrangement links TRBV4-2 to TRBJ2-1; D not certain. The CDR3 has 12 residues. V was shortened by 1 base and J by 11 bases, with 9 bases between the two germline ends. Germline loops: CDR1 LGHNA, CDR2 YNFKEQ. As DNA, the CDR3 is TGTGCCAGCAGCCAAGGATCAAACAAGCAGTTCTTC. Protein product: CASSQGSNKQFF.

The gene calls are TRBV5-1 and TRBJ2-3; TRBD1 aligns across 10 bases. Germline CDR1 reads SGHRS; CDR2 reads YFSETQ. CDR3 size: 17 residues. Germline trimming cut 0 bases from V and 5 bases from J; bases unmatched to any gene: 9. As DNA, the CDR3 is TGCGCCAGCAGCTTGGTGGGAGCCGGACAGGGGGTAGATACGCAGTATTTT. Translation gives CASSLVGAGQGVDTQYF.

This clone showed up just once. The chain combines TRBV20-1 with TRBJ1-2; tentatively, D is TRBD1 (5 bases). CDR3 length equals 10 residues. Germline V CDR1 and CDR2: DFQATT, SNEGSKA (reference sequence). The CDR3 nucleotides are TGCGGAACGACAGACTATGGCTACACCTTC. Translation: CGTTDYGYTF.

The V gene is TRBV19, the J gene TRBJ1-5; TRBD1 matches at 9 bases. This CDR3 has 15 residues. In germline, CDR1 is LNHDA, CDR2 SQIVND (reference sequence). With V trimmed by 4 bases and J by 9 bases, 10 bases remained unmatched. The CDR3 nucleotides read TGTGCCAGTAGTAATCGAGGGGACAGGGCTTTGCCCCAGCATTTT. Protein product: CASSNRGDRALPQHF.

The chain carries TRBV7-2 and TRBJ1-5, with D unclear. This CDR3 spans 12 amino acids. Germline CDR1 is SGHTA and CDR2 is FQGNSA. V lost 1 base and J 5 bases, leaving 3 bases between the germline ends. CDR3 loop: CASSLDYQPQHF. For the CDR3, the DNA is TGTGCCAGCAGCTTAGACTATCAGCCCCAGCATTTT.